Listed below are T cell receptor beta chains from one sample, sequenced in a study of shared clonotypes between healthy human individuals. Generated by immunoSEQ multiplex PCR, the TCRdb table keeps only in-frame clones and is missing some. The data hold over 2,000,000 clones, with around 95% observed a single time. The sequencing input was naive CD8+ T cells from PBMCs. The receptors originated from a young man in good health. Some clones in this sample may be carry-over from other donors' samples. The conserved cysteine and the conserved F or W are not part of the CDR3 here. The order of the fields is CDR3 protein, J gene, V gene.

ASSPAPRNTEAF | TRBJ1-1 | TRBV9
ASSLALGGTEAF | TRBJ1-1 | TRBV7-2
ASSQEGLAGGRADTQY | TRBJ2-3 | TRBV4-1
AIRASVSSYNEQF | TRBJ2-1 | TRBV10-3
ASSDFGGIYQPQH | TRBJ1-5 | TRBV19
ASRERAWETQY | TRBJ2-5 | TRBV27
ASSLRQASNYGYT | TRBJ1-2 | TRBV5-1
AGQENTGELF | TRBJ2-2 | TRBV7-9
ASSSWTGGALGTEAF | TRBJ1-1 | TRBV28
ASSPVQGPYNEQF | TRBJ2-1 | TRBV6-5
ASSSPSGHNTGELF | TRBJ2-2 | TRBV7-9
ASSIVAASSYEQY | TRBJ2-7 | TRBV16
ASSPGVEQF | TRBJ2-1 | TRBV25-1
ASSHGPGYEQY | TRBJ2-7 | TRBV27
ASSIGNRAQGRYEQY | TRBJ2-7 | TRBV19
ASSSSGFDGYT | TRBJ1-2 | TRBV6-5
ASSEGRTSGSKFPGYEQY | TRBJ2-7 | TRBV9
ASEQASLSRTQY | TRBJ2-5 | TRBV7-2
ASSLDREAEKLF | TRBJ1-4 | TRBV7-9
ASGWITDTGELF | TRBJ2-2 | TRBV2
ASSQALLAGIITDTQY | TRBJ2-3 | TRBV4-3
ASSPGVGYEQY | TRBJ2-7 | TRBV4-1
ASRMQNTGELF | TRBJ2-2 | TRBV19
ASSVGVFSDEQY | TRBJ2-7 | TRBV9
ASSQGVEAF | TRBJ1-1 | TRBV6-5
ASSPGPGGIQY | TRBJ2-4 | TRBV9
ASTGSNYGYT | TRBJ1-2 | TRBV25-1